This is a list of T cell receptor beta chains from one sample in a study of persistence of HIV-infected CD4 T cells. Antigens of these TCRs are unknown. The protocol was immunoSEQ multiplex PCR, while the TCRdb copy is restricted to in-frame clones and leaves out a portion. The sample records about 64,000 clones, about 77% being singletons. This specimen was CD4+ T cells sorted from PBMCs after approximately 19-hour stimulation, taken from a patient who received antiretroviral therapy. Receptor source: an adult man with HIV who was CMV-seropositive. Both conserved end residues are part of each CDR3. The order of the fields is CDR3 protein, CDR3 DNA, clone size, D gene, V gene, J gene. The D gene is left open where the match is weak. Size is stated for part of the rows, as once, few or many counts, or as a class when the clone is expanded.

CDR3aa: CAGQVGSANTEAFF; CDR3nt: TGTGCCGGCCAGGTAGGTTCGGCGAACACTGAAGCTTTCTTT; abundance: -; d_gene: -; v_gene: TRBV7-9; j_gene: TRBJ1-1
CDR3aa: CASSLGTGETGVDSPLHF; CDR3nt: TGCGCCAGCAGCTTGGGGACAGGGGAAACAGGGGTTGATTCACCCCTCCACTTT; abundance: -; d_gene: TRBD1; v_gene: TRBV5-1; j_gene: TRBJ1-6
CDR3aa: CASSRQGNYGYTF; CDR3nt: TGTGCCAGCAGTCGACAGGGGAACTATGGCTACACCTTC; abundance: once; d_gene: TRBD1; v_gene: TRBV2; j_gene: TRBJ1-2
CDR3aa: CASSRQGTLLSGNTIYF; CDR3nt: TGTGCCAGCAGCCGACAGGGGACGCTACTCTCTGGAAACACCATATATTTT; abundance: -; d_gene: TRBD1; v_gene: TRBV5-8; j_gene: TRBJ1-3
CDR3aa: CSASRGPDYGYTF; CDR3nt: TGCAGTGCTAGTAGGGGACCCGACTATGGCTACACCTTC; abundance: -; d_gene: -; v_gene: TRBV20-1; j_gene: TRBJ1-2
CDR3aa: CASRIRGGYNSPLHF; CDR3nt: TGTGCCAGCAGGATCAGGGGAGGGTATAATTCACCCCTCCACTTT; abundance: -; d_gene: -; v_gene: TRBV28; j_gene: TRBJ1-6
CDR3aa: CATSEPRGGTDTQYF; CDR3nt: TGTGCCACCAGTGAACCCCGGGGGGGCACAGATACGCAGTATTTT; abundance: -; d_gene: TRBD2; v_gene: TRBV24-1; j_gene: TRBJ2-3
CDR3aa: CASSYQGSTEAFF; CDR3nt: TGTGCCAGCAGTTACCAGGGGAGCACTGAAGCTTTCTTT; abundance: -; d_gene: -; v_gene: TRBV6-5; j_gene: TRBJ1-1
CDR3aa: CASSFLASGGNNEQFF; CDR3nt: TGCGCCAGCAGCTTTCTGGCTAGCGGGGGTAACAATGAGCAGTTCTTC; abundance: -; d_gene: TRBD2; v_gene: TRBV5-1; j_gene: TRBJ2-1
CDR3aa: CASSMGGYNYGYTF; CDR3nt: TGTGCCAGTAGTATGGGGGGATATAACTATGGCTACACCTTC; abundance: few; d_gene: -; v_gene: TRBV19; j_gene: TRBJ1-2
CDR3aa: CASSPDRQGARETQYF; CDR3nt: TGTGCCAGCAGCCCCGATAGACAGGGTGCCCGCGAGACCCAGTACTTC; abundance: -; d_gene: TRBD1; v_gene: TRBV7-9; j_gene: TRBJ2-5
CDR3aa: CASSQTGGGAYEQYF; CDR3nt: TGTGCCAGCAGCCAAACAGGCGGGGGGGCCTACGAGCAGTACTTC; abundance: -; d_gene: TRBD2; v_gene: TRBV3-1/TRBV3-2; j_gene: TRBJ2-7
CDR3aa: CAWRDRRFYEQYF; CDR3nt: TGTGCCTGGAGGGACAGGAGATTCTACGAGCAGTACTTC; abundance: -; d_gene: TRBD1; v_gene: TRBV30; j_gene: TRBJ2-7
CDR3aa: CASSYTDGTGNQPQHF; CDR3nt: TGTGCCAGCAGTTACACGGATGGGACAGGCAATCAGCCCCAGCATTTT; abundance: -; d_gene: TRBD1; v_gene: TRBV6-2/TRBV6-3; j_gene: TRBJ1-5
CDR3aa: CASSYDRLNQPQHF; CDR3nt: TGTGCCAGCAGCTACGACAGACTCAATCAGCCCCAGCATTTT; abundance: few; d_gene: -; v_gene: TRBV28; j_gene: TRBJ1-5
CDR3aa: CASSEWEGYTF; CDR3nt: TGTGCCAGCAGTGAATGGGAAGGCTACACCTTC; abundance: -; d_gene: -; v_gene: TRBV2; j_gene: TRBJ1-2
CDR3aa: CASSLGQASNQPQHF; CDR3nt: TGTGCCAGCAGCTTAGGACAGGCATCCAATCAGCCCCAGCATTTT; abundance: -; d_gene: -; v_gene: TRBV7-8; j_gene: TRBJ1-5
CDR3aa: CASSQEGNVRGGEKLFF; CDR3nt: TGCGCCAGCAGCCAAGAGGGGAACGTTCGGGGGGGTGAAAAACTGTTTTTT; abundance: -; d_gene: -; v_gene: TRBV4-1; j_gene: TRBJ1-4
CDR3aa: CASSKGPQEQFF; CDR3nt: TGTGCCAGCAGTAAGGGACCACAGGAGCAGTTCTTC; abundance: -; d_gene: -; v_gene: TRBV6-5; j_gene: TRBJ2-1
CDR3aa: CASSELQDQPQHF; CDR3nt: TGTGCCAGCAGTGAGTTACAGGATCAGCCCCAGCATTTT; abundance: -; d_gene: -; v_gene: TRBV6-4; j_gene: TRBJ1-5
CDR3aa: CASFRGGNTEAFF; CDR3nt: TGTGCCAGCTTCAGGGGCGGGAACACTGAAGCTTTCTTT; abundance: -; d_gene: -; v_gene: TRBV28; j_gene: TRBJ1-1
CDR3aa: CASSFPLRHGYTF; CDR3nt: TGTGCCAGCAGTTTTCCCCTCCGCCACGGCTACACCTTC; abundance: -; d_gene: -; v_gene: TRBV12-3/TRBV12-4; j_gene: TRBJ1-2
CDR3aa: CASLYPNYGYTF; CDR3nt: TGTGCCAGCCTCTATCCTAACTATGGCTACACCTTC; abundance: -; d_gene: -; v_gene: TRBV6-5; j_gene: TRBJ1-2
CDR3aa: CASSPPDGGSNYGYTF; CDR3nt: TGTGCCAGCTCACCACCGGACGGGGGCTCTAACTATGGCTACACCTTC; abundance: -; d_gene: -; v_gene: TRBV18; j_gene: TRBJ1-2
CDR3aa: CASSFRPSSYNSPLHF; CDR3nt: TGTGCCAGCTCCTTTCGCCCCAGCTCCTATAATTCACCCCTCCACTTT; abundance: once; d_gene: -; v_gene: TRBV18; j_gene: TRBJ1-6